The 32 T cell receptor beta chains below all came from one sample that was sequenced in a study of T cell responses to AZD1222 COVID-19 vaccine. Assay: immunoSEQ multiplex PCR; the TCRdb copy retains only in-frame clones and omits some. The sample contains over 60,000 clones, 87% of which appear only once. Here the sequenced sample was peripheral blood, taken on day 0 of AZD1222 vaccination. Receptors were obtained from an adult in good health.

V and J are TRBV10-2 and TRBJ1-5; D unclear. V gave up 8 bases and J gave up 0 bases, with 8 bases separating them. The CDR3 consists of 13 residues. Germline CDR1 WSHSY, CDR2 SAAADI. CDR3 region: CASSQNSNQPQHF. The CDR3 bases are TGCGCCAGCTCACAGAATAGCAATCAGCCCCAGCATTTT.

This chain links TRBV6-5 with TRBJ2-2, with D perhaps TRBD2 (5 bases). Trimming took 2 bases from V and 4 from J, leaving 8 bases between them. The CDR3 extends over 14 amino acids. CDR1 is MNHEY, CDR2 SVGAGI, per germline. The CDR3 reads CASSYRGPTGELFF. DNA for the CDR3: TGTGCCAGCAGTTACCGCGGGCCCACCGGGGAGCTGTTTTTT.

The chain uses TRBV3-1 (or the pseudogene TRBV3-2) and TRBJ1-3; weak D call: TRBD1 (6 bases). Germline V CDR1 and CDR2: LGHDT, YNNKEL (reference sequence). Trimming cost V 2 bases and J 0 bases, with 14 bases left between them. The CDR3 is 17 residues long. The CDR3 here is CASSQNRAGGSGNTIYF. The CDR3 nucleotides are TGTGCCAGCAGCCAAAACAGGGCCGGGGGCTCTGGAAACACCATATATTTT.

The V and J genes are TRBV11-2 and TRBJ1-6; TRBD1 is a possible D gene (5 bases). With 5 bases removed from V and 7 bases from J, the gap between germline ends came to 15 bases. This CDR3 contains 15 residues. Per the germline V gene, CDR1 is SGHAT and CDR2 is FQNNGV. CDR3 DNA sequence: TGTGCCAGCAGCACGGGACCCCGACGGAATTCACCCCTCCACTTT. This translates into CASSTGPRRNSPLHF.

J is TRBJ2-6 and V is TRBV10-3; D unclear. Trimming shortened V by 0 bases and J by 2 bases, and 11 bases separated the two germline ends. Germline V lookup: CDR1 ENHRY, CDR2 SYGVKD. The CDR3 loop spans 17 amino acids. CDR3: CAISESGPTPGANVLTF. In DNA, the CDR3 is TGTGCCATCAGTGAGTCGGGCCCCACCCCTGGGGCCAACGTCCTGACTTTC.

V and J are TRBV5-1 and TRBJ2-3, with D possibly matching TRBD1 (6 bases). Per germline, CDR1 SGHRS and CDR2 YFSETQ. The CDR3 length is 14 residues. V lost 0 bases and J 2 bases, leaving 7 bases between the germline ends. CDR3 amino acids: CASSLGDTTDTQYF. CDR3 DNA: TGCGCCAGCAGCTTGGGGGACACCACAGATACGCAGTATTTT.

The V and J genes are TRBV12-5 and TRBJ1-5; 9 nucleotides agree with TRBD1. This CDR3 contains 18 residues. Trimming removed 1 base from V and 0 bases from J; junction bases left unmatched: 7. Germline-derived CDR1 and CDR2 are LGHNT and FRNRAP. The CDR3 sequence: CASGLGGQGNGSNQPQHF. Written as DNA, the CDR3 is TGTGCTAGTGGTTTGGGGGGACAGGGAAATGGTAGCAATCAGCCCCAGCATTTT.

This clone was seen more than once but under ten times. This chain connects TRBV9 to TRBJ1-3, with D uncertain. This CDR3 region has 13 residues. Trimming left V 6 bases short and J 2 bases short, with 9 bases between. Per germline, CDR1 SGDLS and CDR2 YYNGEE. The CDR3 DNA sequence: TGTGCCAGCAAGCCGGGGACTGGAAACACCATATATTTT. As protein: CASKPGTGNTIYF.

The chain couples TRBV9 to TRBJ2-1; 15 bases fit TRBD2. In germline, CDR1 is SGDLS, CDR2 YYNGEE. V shed 1 base, J shed 0 bases, and the junction held 2 bases outside the gene matches. The CDR3 is 18 residues long. CDR3 nucleotides: TGTGCCAGCAGCGTAAAGGGACTAGCGGGGGGCTCCTACAATGAGCAGTTCTTC. This sequence encodes CASSVKGLAGGSYNEQFF.

J is TRBJ1-4 and V is TRBV9; 7 positions agree with TRBD1. V was clipped by 4 bases and J by 3 bases; unmatched bases: 3. Germline assignment: CDR1 SGDLS and CDR2 YYNGEE. The CDR3 is 14 residues long. CDR3 in amino acids: CASSPGQPNEKLFF. For the CDR3, the DNA is TGTGCCAGCAGCCCGGGACAGCCTAATGAAAAACTGTTTTTT.

The rearrangement links TRBV7-8 to TRBJ2-1; D call uncertain. This CDR3 has 12 residues. V was shortened by 5 bases and J by 7 bases, with 9 bases between the two germline ends. Germline V gives CDR1 SGHVS, CDR2 FQNEAQ. The CDR3 DNA reads as TGTGCCAGCAGCCAAAGATTAAATGAGCAGTTCTTC. It is translated as CASSQRLNEQFF.

The chain carries TRBV11-2 and TRBJ2-7, with 7 bases aligning to TRBD1. Germline V gene lookup returns CDR1 SGHAT and CDR2 FQNNGV. The CDR3 consists of 15 residues. V gave up 5 bases and J gave up 6 bases; unmatched junction bases: 13. The CDR3 DNA reads as TGTGCCAGCAGCACCCGGACAGGCCGTGGATCCGAGCAGTACTTC. As protein: CASSTRTGRGSEQYF.

The chain joins TRBV9 to TRBJ2-7; 9 bases fit TRBD1. Per germline, CDR1 SGDLS and CDR2 YYNGEE. With 4 bases clipped from V and 7 bases from J, the junction kept 9 bases outside the gene matches. The CDR3 length is 14 residues. The CDR3 nucleotides read TGTGCCAGCAGCCCTCGGACAGGGGCAAAAGAGCAGTACTTC. Translating gives CASSPRTGAKEQYF. Using reference TRBV9 and TRBJ2-7 for the parts outside the CDR3, the full variable domain is DSGVTQTPKHLITATGQRVTLRCSPRSGDLSVYWYQQSLDQGLQFLIQYYNGEERAKGNILERFSAQQFPDLHSELNLSSLELGDSALYFCASSPRTGAKEQYFGPGTRLTVT.

V and J are TRBV5-1 and TRBJ1-2; 7 nucleotides align to TRBD1. Trimming at V came to 6 bases and at J to 3 bases, leaving 11 bases not matched to a gene. The CDR3 extends over 15 amino acids. CDR1 and CDR2 (germline): SGHRS, YFSETQ. The CDR3 DNA follows: TGCGCCAGCACCCGCGGGGGGACAGACTACTATGGCTACACCTTC. This codes for CASTRGGTDYYGYTF.

Turning to this clone: Other nucleotide sequences from this sample produce the same CDR3. The genes are TRBV19 and TRBJ2-3; D ambiguous. V was shortened by 3 bases and J by 1 base, with 8 bases between the two germline ends. The V gene's germline CDR1 is LNHDA and CDR2 SQIVND (reference sequence). The CDR3 loop spans 14 amino acids. CDR3 DNA: TGTGCCAGTAGTATTAGTAAGGGCACAGATACGCAGTATTTT. Translation: CASSISKGTDTQYF. The entire variable domain, with the rest obtained from reference TRBV19 and TRBJ2-3, is as follows: DGGITQSPKYLFRKEGQNVTLSCEQNLNHDAMYWYRQDPGQGLRLIYYSQIVNDFQKGDIAEGYSVSREKKESFPLTVTSAQKNPTAFYLCASSISKGTDTQYFGPGTRLTVL.

The chain recombines TRBV5-4 with TRBJ2-5; the match to TRBD2 covers 8 bases. The CDR3 runs to 16 residues. With V trimmed by 5 bases and J by 5 bases, 14 bases remained unmatched. Germline values: CDR1 SGHNT, CDR2 YYREEE (reference sequence). The CDR3 nucleotides are TGTGCCAGCAGGACGCACCCTACGGGGGGGCCGGAGACCCAGTACTTC. Its protein is CASRTHPTGGPETQYF.

The rearrangement joins TRBV30 to TRBJ2-7; D unresolved. CDR1 is GTSNPN, CDR2 SVGIG, per germline (reference sequence). Trimming cost V 2 bases and J 2 bases, with 7 bases left between them. The CDR3 has 12 amino acids. The CDR3 coding sequence is TGTGCCTGGAGTCTAGGAGCCTACGAGCAGTACTTC. Its protein product is CAWSLGAYEQYF.

The genes are TRBV29-1 and TRBJ2-1; TRBD2 matches 13 bases. The V gene end was trimmed by 7 bases and the J gene end by 5 bases; junction bases not matched to a gene: 5. The CDR3 length is 14 residues. Germline-derived CDR1 and CDR2 are SQVTM and ANQGSEA. This chain's CDR3 is CSAGLAGDNNEQFF. The CDR3 nucleotides are TGCAGCGCAGGACTAGCGGGAGATAACAATGAGCAGTTCTTC.

The rearrangement joins TRBV4-3 to TRBJ1-5, with a weak D call TRBD1 (6 bases). This CDR3 region has 14 residues. V dropped 1 base and J dropped 6 bases, with 10 bases sitting between them. Germline lookup yields CDR1 LGHNA and CDR2 YSLEER. CDR3 sequence (DNA): TGCGCCAGCAGCCAAGCAACGGGGGCTCAGCCCCAGCATTTT. Residues: CASSQATGAQPQHF.

The genes are TRBV14 and TRBJ1-2; no clear D gene. The CDR3 extends over 13 amino acids. CDR1 SGHDN and CDR2 FVKESK come from the germline V gene. V lost 4 bases to trimming and J lost 7 bases, with 13 bases between them. Written as DNA, the CDR3 is TGTGCCAGCAGCCCTACCACACGCTCTGGCTACACCTTC. Translation gives CASSPTTRSGYTF.

The rearrangement joins TRBV4-1 to TRBJ1-5, with TRBD1 identical over 7 bases. Trimming took 5 bases from V and 2 from J; bases not matched to a gene: 3. From germline, CDR1 is MGHRA and CDR2 YSYEKL. CDR3 size: 14 residues. The CDR3 coding sequence is TGCGCCAGCAGCGTAGGGACAGGCAATCAGCCCCAGCATTTT. Translation gives CASSVGTGNQPQHF.

This chain links TRBV2 with TRBJ1-1; TRBD1 is a possible D gene (6 bases). The ends were cut back, 10 bases at V and 1 base at J, with 13 bases in the middle. The CDR3 covers 13 residues. Germline CDR1 is SNHLY and CDR2 is FYNNEI. This CDR3 is CANRQARNTEAFF. In DNA, the CDR3 is TGTGCCAACCGACAGGCTAGGAACACTGAAGCTTTCTTT.

This chain joins TRBV9 and TRBJ1-1; 9 bases line up with TRBD1. The CDR3 is 15 residues long. Germline-derived CDR1 and CDR2 are SGDLS and YYNGEE. Losses at the gene ends were 3 bases for V and 6 bases for J; bases not matched to a gene: 9. In DNA form, the CDR3 reads TGTGCCAGCAGCGGGCCGACAGGGGGAATCCCTGAAGCTTTCTTT. It translates to CASSGPTGGIPEAFF.

The CDR3 DNA is TGTGCCAGCAGCTTAGTGGGGTCAGGGGCCCCCTATGGCTACACCTTC. This sequence encodes CASSLVGSGAPYGYTF. This chain uses TRBV7-9 with TRBJ1-2, with D maybe TRBD1 (6 bases). Germline V gene data show CDR1 as SEHNR and CDR2 as FQNEAQ (reference sequence). The CDR3 sequence is 16 residues long. V lost 1 base, J lost 4 bases, and 16 bases lay in between.

This chain joins TRBV28 and TRBJ1-2, with a possible D match to TRBD1 (5 bases). The CDR3 contains 17 residues. Germline CDR1 is MDHEN and CDR2 is SYDVKM. Trimming left V 2 bases short and J 4 bases short, with 20 bases between. The CDR3 region is CASSLNWNQGQIYGYTF. The CDR3 DNA sequence: TGTGCCAGCAGTTTAAATTGGAACCAGGGTCAGATCTATGGCTACACCTTC.

The gene calls are TRBV7-2 and TRBJ1-1, with D possibly TRBD1 on 5 matching bases. The V end was cut by 5 bases, the J end by 4 bases, with 8 bases between. Per the germline V gene, CDR1 is SGHTA and CDR2 is FQGNSA. The CDR3 sequence is 12 residues long. The CDR3 DNA is TGTGCCAGCAGCCTAGGGGCCACTGAAGCTTTCTTT. This codes for CASSLGATEAFF.

The chain has TRBV18 and TRBJ2-7, with D perhaps matching TRBD1 (5 bases). Germline lookup yields CDR1 KGHSH and CDR2 LQKENI. The CDR3 loop spans 14 amino acids. Trimming stripped 3 bases from V and 5 bases from J, with 14 bases between. CDR3 bases: TGTGCCAGCTCACCCCAATTGACAGAGAACGAGCAGTACTTC. Residues: CASSPQLTENEQYF.

Only one count was recorded for this clone. The chain is built from TRBV7-9 and TRBJ1-2; 8 bases line up with TRBD1. V was pared by 5 bases and J by 2 bases, with 4 bases of the junction left unmatched. The V gene's germline CDR1 is SEHNR and CDR2 FQNEAQ (reference sequence). This CDR3 has 14 amino acids. The CDR3 region is CASSAGQANYGYTF. In DNA form, the CDR3 reads TGTGCCAGCAGCGCGGGACAGGCGAACTATGGCTACACCTTC.

The J gene is TRBJ1-2, the V gene TRBV12-3 or TRBV12-4; no definite D call. Trimming cost V 2 bases and J 9 bases, with 4 bases left between them. This CDR3 region has 10 residues. The CDR3 DNA reads as TGTGCCAGCAGTTTAATAAGCTACACCTTC. It is translated as CASSLISYTF.

V gene TRBV28 combines with J gene TRBJ1-1; no clear D. The germline V gene encodes CDR1 MDHEN and CDR2 SYDVKM. The CDR3 loop spans 15 amino acids. V shed 3 bases and J shed 4 bases, with 15 bases lying between them. This CDR3 reads CASSFWSPPTTEAFF. The CDR3 DNA sequence: TGTGCCAGCAGTTTTTGGTCTCCTCCGACCACTGAAGCTTTCTTT.

J is TRBJ1-5 and V is TRBV27; D gene uncertain. This CDR3 comprises 13 residues. V lost 4 bases and J lost 1, with 5 bases in between. Germline values: CDR1 MNHEY, CDR2 SMNVEV (reference sequence). This chain's CDR3 is CASSWMSNQPQHF. The CDR3 DNA follows: TGTGCCAGCAGTTGGATGAGCAATCAGCCCCAGCATTTT.

This sequence joins TRBV5-5 and TRBJ2-7; 8 bases are shared with TRBD1. CDR1 SGHKS and CDR2 YYEKEE come from the germline V gene (reference sequence). The CDR3 has 14 residues. V was clipped by 3 bases and J by 2 bases; unmatched bases: 4. The CDR3 sequence: CASSSQGGTYEQYF. The CDR3 coding sequence is TGTGCCAGCAGCTCACAGGGGGGTACCTACGAGCAGTACTTC.